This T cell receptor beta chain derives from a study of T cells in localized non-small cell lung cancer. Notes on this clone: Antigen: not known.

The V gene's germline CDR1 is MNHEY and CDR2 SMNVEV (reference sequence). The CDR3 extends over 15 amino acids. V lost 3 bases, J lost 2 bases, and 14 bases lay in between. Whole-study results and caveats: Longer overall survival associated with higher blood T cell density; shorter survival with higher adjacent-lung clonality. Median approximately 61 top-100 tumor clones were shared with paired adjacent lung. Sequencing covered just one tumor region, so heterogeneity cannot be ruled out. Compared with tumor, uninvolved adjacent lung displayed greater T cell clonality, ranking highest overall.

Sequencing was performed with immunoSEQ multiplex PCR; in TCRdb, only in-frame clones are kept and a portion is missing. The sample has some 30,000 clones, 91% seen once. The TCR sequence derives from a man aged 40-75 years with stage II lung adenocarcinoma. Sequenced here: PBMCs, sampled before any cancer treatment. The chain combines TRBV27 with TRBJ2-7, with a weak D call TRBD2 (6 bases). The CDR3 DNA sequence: TGTGCCAGCAGTTTTTGGGCTAGCGATGCCTACGAGCAGTACTTC. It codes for CASSFWASDAYEQYF.